This T cell receptor (beta chain) is from a study of shared clonotypes between healthy human individuals. Study-level findings and limits: Naive subsets tended to show greater estimated richness than memory subsets. Among non-shared clonotypes, generation probabilities were lower than among those shared by all four donors.

The V gene's germline CDR1 is SGHRS and CDR2 YFSETQ. This CDR3 has 15 amino acids. With V trimmed by 4 bases and J by 10 bases, 11 bases remained unmatched. Assay execution took place at the deep level. The table came from immunoSEQ multiplex PCR; TCRdb's copy has only in-frame clones and leaves some out. The repertoire has around 2.3 million clones, approximately 95% of them found once; the top ten carry roughly 0.13%. A single count supports this clone. Antigen unknown. The sequenced sample was naive CD4+ T cells sorted from blood. Noted subset: CD45RA+ positively selected. The chain is built from TRBV5-1 and TRBJ2-1, with TRBD1 matching over 10 bases. The origin of this receptor is a man aged 18 to 35 in good health. In DNA, the CDR3 is TGCGCCAGCAGCCCAACTCCGGGACAGGGGAACGAGCAGTTCTTC. Encoded protein: CASSPTPGQGNEQFF.